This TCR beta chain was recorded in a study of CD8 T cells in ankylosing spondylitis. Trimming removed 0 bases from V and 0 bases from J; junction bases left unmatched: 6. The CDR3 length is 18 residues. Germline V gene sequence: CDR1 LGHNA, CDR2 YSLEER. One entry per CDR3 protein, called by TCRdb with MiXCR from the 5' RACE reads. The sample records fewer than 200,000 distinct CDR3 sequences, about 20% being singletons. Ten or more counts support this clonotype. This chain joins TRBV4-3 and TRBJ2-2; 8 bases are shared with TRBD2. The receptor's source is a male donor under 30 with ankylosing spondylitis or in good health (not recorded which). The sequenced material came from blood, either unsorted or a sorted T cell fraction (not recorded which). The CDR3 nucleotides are TGCGCCAGCAGCCAAGACGCTACTAGCGGAGCGAACACCGGGGAGCTGTTTTTT. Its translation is CASSQDATSGANTGELFF.